Below, 10 T cell receptor beta chains from the same sample are listed, as sequenced in a study of graft-versus-host responses after intestinal transplantation. The method was immunoSEQ multiplex PCR; TCRdb's version includes in-frame clones alone and lacks a portion of them. The data show over 100,000 clones, roughly 96% seen once. No cognate antigen is known for these TCRs. Sample: unstimulated CD8+ T cells sorted from spleen or lymph node cells, taken before intestinal transplant. The receptors derive from a human donor who received an intestinal transplant.

This clone appeared a single time. The V gene is TRBV6-1, the J gene TRBJ2-3; 10 bases align to TRBD2. Germline CDR1 reads MNHNS; CDR2 reads SASEGT. The CDR3 is 16 residues long. V shed 0 bases, J shed 2 bases, and the junction held 2 bases outside the gene matches. As DNA, the CDR3 is TGTGCCAGCAGTGAAGCACTAGCGGGAATCACAGATACGCAGTATTTT. It translates to CASSEALAGITDTQYF.

CDR3 DNA: TGTGCCATCAACGAGCGGGGGAGCACAGATACGCAGTATTTT. Its protein is CAINERGSTDTQYF. The chain carries TRBV10-3 and TRBJ2-3; 8 bases align to TRBD2. The V gene's germline CDR1 is ENHRY and CDR2 SYGVKD. There are 14 residues in the CDR3. The junction had 3 bases not matched to a gene; V was cut back by 7 bases and J by 0 bases.

This rearrangement joins TRBV7-3 to TRBJ2-1; the D gene could be TRBD1 or TRBD2 (5 bases each). The CDR3 is made up of 12 amino acids. Germline V gene data show CDR1 as SGHTA and CDR2 as FQGTGA. V gave up 1 base and J gave up 9 bases, with 7 bases separating them. CDR3 bases: TGTGCCAGCAGCTTAAGGGGGAGTGAGCAGTTCTTC. Translated: CASSLRGSEQFF.

This clone was seen a single time. This rearrangement joins TRBV5-8 to TRBJ1-1; weak D call: TRBD1 (6 bases). This CDR3 is 15 amino acids long. With 7 bases removed from V and 0 bases from J, the gap between germline ends came to 16 bases. Germline loops: CDR1 SGHTS, CDR2 YDEGEE. Here the CDR3 DNA reads TGTGCCAGCTCTGAAAAACAGGGAGTGAACACTGAAGCTTTCTTT. Translated, it gives CASSEKQGVNTEAFF.

CDR3 region: CASSSFEDRRNSNQPQHF. For the CDR3, the DNA is TGTGCCAGCAGCTCTTTCGAGGACAGGCGGAATAGCAATCAGCCCCAGCATTTT. This chain links TRBV7-8 with TRBJ1-5; 7 bases align to TRBD1. Trimming removed 4 bases from V and 0 bases from J; junction bases left unmatched: 12. CDR3 size: 18 residues. Germline lookup yields CDR1 SGHVS and CDR2 FQNEAQ. The full variable domain, with the rest looked up from reference TRBV7-8 and TRBJ1-5, is GAGVSQSPRYKVAKRGQDVALRCDPISGHVSLFWYQQALGQGPEFLTYFQNEAQLDKSGLPSDRFFAERPEGSVSTLKIQRTQQEDSAVYLCASSSFEDRRNSNQPQHFGDGTRLSIL.

The V and J genes are TRBV7-3 and TRBJ2-7; the D is unclear. V dropped 4 bases and J dropped 1 base, with 2 bases sitting between them. CDR1 SGHTA and CDR2 FQGTGA come from the germline V gene. CDR3 length equals 11 residues. The CDR3 DNA reads as TGTGCCAGCAGCTGGTCCTACGAGCAGTACTTC. Translating gives CASSWSYEQYF.

This rearrangement joins TRBV19 to TRBJ2-1; 11 bases map to TRBD2. Germline CDR1 reads LNHDA; CDR2 reads SQIVND (reference sequence). V gave up 9 bases and J gave up 5 bases; unmatched junction bases: 6. This CDR3 spans 14 amino acids. The DNA of the CDR3 is TGTGCCAGGCGAAGACTAGCGGGACACAATGAGCAGTTCTTC. Encoded protein: CARRRLAGHNEQFF.

The CDR3 coding sequence is TGTGCCATCGGAGGGATTAGCTCCTACAATGAGCAGTTCTTC. Its protein product is CAIGGISSYNEQFF. The V and J genes are TRBV2 and TRBJ2-1, with a tentative D call TRBD2 (6 bases). The CDR3 has 14 amino acids. Per germline, CDR1 SNHLY and CDR2 FYNNEI. The V end was cut by 10 bases, the J end by 0 bases, with 13 bases between.

The J gene is TRBJ2-3, the V gene TRBV7-8; tentative D call: TRBD2 (6 bases). Germline lookup yields CDR1 SGHVS and CDR2 FQNEAQ. The CDR3 is made up of 14 amino acids. Trimming removed 1 base from V and 5 bases from J, with 10 bases in between. CDR3 coding DNA: TGTGCCAGCAGCTTAGTTGGGACTGTAGATACGCAGTATTTT. Protein: CASSLVGTVDTQYF.

V and J are TRBV11-2 and TRBJ2-5, with 7 bases identical to TRBD2. The CDR3 runs to 18 residues. Germline CDR1 SGHAT, CDR2 FQNNGV. V lost 0 bases to trimming and J lost 7 bases; unmatched junction nucleotides: 17. The CDR3 DNA is TGTGCCAGCAGCTTAGATCCGATGTCGCGGGAGCCGGTTTGGACCCAGTACTTC. Protein product: CASSLDPMSREPVWTQYF.